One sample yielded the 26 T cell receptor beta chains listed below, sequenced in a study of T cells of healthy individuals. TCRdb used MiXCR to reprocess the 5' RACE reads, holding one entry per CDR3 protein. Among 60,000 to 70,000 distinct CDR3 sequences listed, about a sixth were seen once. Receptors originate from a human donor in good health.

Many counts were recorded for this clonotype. The CDR3 DNA reads TGTGCCAGCAGCTTTTTGGGCGAGGAGGAGCAGTTCTTC. Protein sequence: CASSFLGEEEQFF. This chain uses TRBV5-4 with TRBJ2-1; D is uncertain. Germline values: CDR1 SGHNT, CDR2 YYREEE (reference sequence). V shed 2 bases and J shed 10 bases, with 13 bases lying between them. This CDR3 spans 13 amino acids.

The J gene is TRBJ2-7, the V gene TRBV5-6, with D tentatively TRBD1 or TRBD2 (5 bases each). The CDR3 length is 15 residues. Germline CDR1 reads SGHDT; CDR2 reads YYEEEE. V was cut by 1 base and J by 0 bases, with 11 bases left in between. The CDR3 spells CASSLWGSSSYEQYF. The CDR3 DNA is TGTGCCAGCAGCTTGTGGGGGTCGAGCTCCTACGAGCAGTACTTC.

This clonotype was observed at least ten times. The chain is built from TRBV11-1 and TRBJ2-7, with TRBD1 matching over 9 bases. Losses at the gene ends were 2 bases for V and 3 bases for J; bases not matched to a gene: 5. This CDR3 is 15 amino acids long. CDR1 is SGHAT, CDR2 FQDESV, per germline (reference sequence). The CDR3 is CASSLTRQGDYEQYF. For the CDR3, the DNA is TGTGCCAGCAGCTTAACGAGACAGGGGGACTACGAGCAGTACTTC.

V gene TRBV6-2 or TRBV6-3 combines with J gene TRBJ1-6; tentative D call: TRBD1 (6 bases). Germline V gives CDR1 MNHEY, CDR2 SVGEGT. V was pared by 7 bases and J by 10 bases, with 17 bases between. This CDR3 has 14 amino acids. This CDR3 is CASTEGGMGSPLHF. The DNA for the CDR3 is TGTGCCAGCACCGAGGGGGGGATGGGATCACCCCTCCACTTT.

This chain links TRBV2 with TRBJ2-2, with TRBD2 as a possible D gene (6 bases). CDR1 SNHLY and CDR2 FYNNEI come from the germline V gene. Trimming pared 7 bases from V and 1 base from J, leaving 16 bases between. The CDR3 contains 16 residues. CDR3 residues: CASKTRGLLNTGELFF. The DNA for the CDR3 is TGTGCCAGCAAAACTCGCGGACTACTGAACACCGGGGAGCTGTTTTTT.

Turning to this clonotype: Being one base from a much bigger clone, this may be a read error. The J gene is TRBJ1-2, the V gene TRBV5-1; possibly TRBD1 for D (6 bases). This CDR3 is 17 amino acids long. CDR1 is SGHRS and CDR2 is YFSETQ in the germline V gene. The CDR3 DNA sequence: TGCGCCAGCAGCCCGGTAGCTCGGGACACACAATACGATGGCTACAACTTC. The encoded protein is CASSPVARDTQYDGYNF.

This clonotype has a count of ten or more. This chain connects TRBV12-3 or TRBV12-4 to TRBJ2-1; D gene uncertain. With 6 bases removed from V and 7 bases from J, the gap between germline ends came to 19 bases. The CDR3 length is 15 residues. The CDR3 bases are TGTGCCAGCAGCGAAGGCATAGCTGGCTTTAATGAGCAGTTCTTC. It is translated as CASSEGIAGFNEQFF.

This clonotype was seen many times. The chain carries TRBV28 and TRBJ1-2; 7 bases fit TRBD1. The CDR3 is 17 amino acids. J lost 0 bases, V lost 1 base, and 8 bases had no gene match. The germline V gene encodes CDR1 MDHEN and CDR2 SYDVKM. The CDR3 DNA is TGTGCCAGCAGTTTATTGGTAGGGGGCAACGCTAACTATGGCTACACCTTC. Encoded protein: CASSLLVGGNANYGYTF.

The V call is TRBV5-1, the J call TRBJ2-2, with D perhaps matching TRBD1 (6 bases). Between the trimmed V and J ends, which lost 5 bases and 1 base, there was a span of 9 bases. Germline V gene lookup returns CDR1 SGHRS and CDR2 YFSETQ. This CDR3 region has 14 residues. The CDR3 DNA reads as TGCGCCAGCAGTAAGGGACAGAACACCGGGGAGCTGTTTTTT. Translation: CASSKGQNTGELFF.

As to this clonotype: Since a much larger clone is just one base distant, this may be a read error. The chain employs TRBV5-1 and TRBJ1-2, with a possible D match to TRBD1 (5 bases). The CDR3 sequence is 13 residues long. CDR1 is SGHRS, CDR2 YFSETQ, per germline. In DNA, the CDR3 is TGCGCCAGCGGCTTGGAACGTGGGGCTGACTACACCTTC. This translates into CASGLERGADYTF.

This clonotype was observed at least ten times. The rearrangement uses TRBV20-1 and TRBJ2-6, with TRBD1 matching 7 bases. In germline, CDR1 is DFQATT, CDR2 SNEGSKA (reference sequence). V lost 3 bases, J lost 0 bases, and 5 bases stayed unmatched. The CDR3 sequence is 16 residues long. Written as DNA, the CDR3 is TGCAGTGCTAGGACAGGGTGGGGCTCTGGGGCCAACGTCCTGACTTTC. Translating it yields CSARTGWGSGANVLTF.

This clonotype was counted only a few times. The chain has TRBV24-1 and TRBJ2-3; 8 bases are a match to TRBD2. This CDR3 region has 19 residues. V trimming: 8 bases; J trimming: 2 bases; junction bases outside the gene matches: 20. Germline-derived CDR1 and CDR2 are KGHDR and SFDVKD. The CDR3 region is CATTQWAGRLAGSTDTQYF. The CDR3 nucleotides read TGTGCCACCACCCAGTGGGCAGGCCGGCTAGCGGGTTCCACAGATACGCAGTATTTT.

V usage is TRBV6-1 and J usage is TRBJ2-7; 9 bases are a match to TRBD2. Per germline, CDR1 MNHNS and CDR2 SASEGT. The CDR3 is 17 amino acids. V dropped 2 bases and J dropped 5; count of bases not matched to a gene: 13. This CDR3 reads CASSEYRGSGGTDEQYF. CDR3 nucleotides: TGTGCCAGCAGTGAATATCGGGGAAGCGGGGGGACAGACGAGCAGTACTTC.

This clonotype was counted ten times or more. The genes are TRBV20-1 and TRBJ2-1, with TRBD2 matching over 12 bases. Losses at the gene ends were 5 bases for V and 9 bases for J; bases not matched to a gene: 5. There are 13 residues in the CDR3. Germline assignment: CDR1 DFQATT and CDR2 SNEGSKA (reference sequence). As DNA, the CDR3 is TGCAGTGCTCCACTAGCGGGAGGTGGTGAGCAGTTCTTC. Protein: CSAPLAGGGEQFF.

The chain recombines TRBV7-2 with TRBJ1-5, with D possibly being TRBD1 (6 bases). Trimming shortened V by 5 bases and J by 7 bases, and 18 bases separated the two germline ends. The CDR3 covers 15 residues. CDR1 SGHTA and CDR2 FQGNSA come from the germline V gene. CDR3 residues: CASSPGVTGAQPQHF. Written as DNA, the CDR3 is TGTGCCAGCAGCCCGGGCGTGACGGGGGCCCAGCCCCAGCATTTT. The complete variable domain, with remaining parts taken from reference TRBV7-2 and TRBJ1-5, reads GAGVSQSPSNKVTEKGKDVELRCDPISGHTALYWYRQSLGQGLEFLIYFQGNSAPDKSGLPSDRFSAERTGGSVSTLTIQRTQQEDSAVYLCASSPGVTGAQPQHFGDGTRLSIL.

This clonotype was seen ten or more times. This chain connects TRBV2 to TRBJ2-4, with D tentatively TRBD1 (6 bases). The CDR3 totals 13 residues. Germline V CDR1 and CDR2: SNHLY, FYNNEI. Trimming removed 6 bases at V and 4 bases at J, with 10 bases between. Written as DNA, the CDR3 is TGTGCCAGCAGCGAGGACAGAAAAAACATTCAGTACTTC. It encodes CASSEDRKNIQYF. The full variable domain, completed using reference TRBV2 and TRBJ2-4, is EPEVTQTPSHQVTQMGQEVILRCVPISNHLYFYWYRQILGQKVEFLVSFYNNEISEKSEIFDDQFSVERPDGSNFTLKIRSTKLEDSAMYFCASSEDRKNIQYFGAGTRLSVL.

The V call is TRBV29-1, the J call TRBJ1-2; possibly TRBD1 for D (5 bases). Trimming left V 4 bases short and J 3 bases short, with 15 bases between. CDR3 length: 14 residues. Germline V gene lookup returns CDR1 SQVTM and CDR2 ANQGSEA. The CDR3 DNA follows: TGCAGCGTTGGACCTAGAGGGGCATACTATGGCTACACCTTC. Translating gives CSVGPRGAYYGYTF.

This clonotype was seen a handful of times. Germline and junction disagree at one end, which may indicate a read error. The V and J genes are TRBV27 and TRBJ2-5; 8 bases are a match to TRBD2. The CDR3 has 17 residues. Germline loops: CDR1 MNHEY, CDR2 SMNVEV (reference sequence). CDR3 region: CASGLDGLAGPGRPQYF. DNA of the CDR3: TGTGCCAGCGGTTTAGATGGGCTAGCGGGCCCCGGGAGACCCCAGTACTTC.

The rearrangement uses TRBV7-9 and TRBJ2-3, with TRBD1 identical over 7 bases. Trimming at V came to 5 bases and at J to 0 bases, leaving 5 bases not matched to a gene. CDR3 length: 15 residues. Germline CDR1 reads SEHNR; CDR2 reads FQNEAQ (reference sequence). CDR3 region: CASSTRDRSTDTQYF. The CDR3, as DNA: TGTGCCAGCAGCACCCGGGACAGAAGCACAGATACGCAGTATTTT.

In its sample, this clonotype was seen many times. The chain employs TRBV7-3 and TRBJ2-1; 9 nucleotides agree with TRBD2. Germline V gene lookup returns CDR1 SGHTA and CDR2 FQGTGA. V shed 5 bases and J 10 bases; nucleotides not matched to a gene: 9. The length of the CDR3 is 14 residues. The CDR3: CASSERGALGEQFF. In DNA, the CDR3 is TGTGCCAGCAGCGAGCGGGGGGCCCTAGGGGAGCAGTTCTTC. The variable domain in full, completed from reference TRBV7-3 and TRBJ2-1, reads GAGVSQTPSNKVTEKGKYVELRCDPISGHTALYWYRQSLGQGPEFLIYFQGTGAADDSGLPNDRFFAVRPEGSVSTLKIQRTERGDSAVYLCASSERGALGEQFFGPGTRLTVL.

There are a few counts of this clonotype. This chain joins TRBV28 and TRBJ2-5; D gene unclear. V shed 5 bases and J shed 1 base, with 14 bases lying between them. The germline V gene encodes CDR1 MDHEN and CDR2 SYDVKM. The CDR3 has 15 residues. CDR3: CASSPMWQIQETQYF. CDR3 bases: TGTGCCAGCAGTCCCATGTGGCAGATCCAAGAGACCCAGTACTTC. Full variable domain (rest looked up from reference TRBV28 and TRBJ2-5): DVKVTQSSRYLVKRTGEKVFLECVQDMDHENMFWYRQDPGLGLRLIYFSYDVKMKEKGDIPEGYSVSREKKERFSLILESASTNQTSMYLCASSPMWQIQETQYFGPGTRLLVL.

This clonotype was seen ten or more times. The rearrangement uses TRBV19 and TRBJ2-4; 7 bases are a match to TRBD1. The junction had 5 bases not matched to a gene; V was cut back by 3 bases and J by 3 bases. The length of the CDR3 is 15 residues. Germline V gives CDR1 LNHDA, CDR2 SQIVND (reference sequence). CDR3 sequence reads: CASSIVGTDKNIQYF. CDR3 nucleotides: TGTGCCAGTAGTATCGTGGGGACAGACAAAAACATTCAGTACTTC. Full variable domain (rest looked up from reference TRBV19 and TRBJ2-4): DGGITQSPKYLFRKEGQNVTLSCEQNLNHDAMYWYRQDPGQGLRLIYYSQIVNDFQKGDIAEGYSVSREKKESFPLTVTSAQKNPTAFYLCASSIVGTDKNIQYFGAGTRLSVL.

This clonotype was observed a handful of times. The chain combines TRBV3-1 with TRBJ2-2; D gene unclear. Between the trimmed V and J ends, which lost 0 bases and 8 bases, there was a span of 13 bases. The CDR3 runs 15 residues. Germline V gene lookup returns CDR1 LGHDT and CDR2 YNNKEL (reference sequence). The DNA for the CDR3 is TGTGCCAGCAGCCAAGATCACACGTCGAGTGGGGAGCTGTTTTTT. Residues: CASSQDHTSSGELFF.

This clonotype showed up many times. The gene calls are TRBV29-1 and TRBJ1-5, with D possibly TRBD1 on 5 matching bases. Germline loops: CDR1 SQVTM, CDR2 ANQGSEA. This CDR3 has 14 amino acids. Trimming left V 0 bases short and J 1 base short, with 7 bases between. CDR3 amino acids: CSVEDRDSNQPQHF. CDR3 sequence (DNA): TGCAGCGTTGAAGACCGGGACAGCAATCAGCCCCAGCATTTT.

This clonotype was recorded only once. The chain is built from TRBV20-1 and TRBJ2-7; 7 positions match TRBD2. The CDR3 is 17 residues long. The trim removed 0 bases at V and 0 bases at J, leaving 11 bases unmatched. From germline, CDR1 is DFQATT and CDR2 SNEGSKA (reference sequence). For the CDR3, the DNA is TGCAGTGCTAGAGATGTGGTAGGGAGGGCTAGCTCCTACGAGCAGTACTTC. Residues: CSARDVVGRASSYEQYF.

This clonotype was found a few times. The CDR3 coding sequence is TGTGCCAGCAGCGTTGGGACTAGCGGGAGGACAGATACGCAGTATTTT. This translates into CASSVGTSGRTDTQYF. The V call is TRBV5-6, the J call TRBJ2-3; TRBD2 matches at 15 bases. This CDR3 is built from 16 residues. Per germline, CDR1 SGHDT and CDR2 YYEEEE. V was pared by 4 bases and J by 3 bases, with 3 bases of the junction left unmatched.